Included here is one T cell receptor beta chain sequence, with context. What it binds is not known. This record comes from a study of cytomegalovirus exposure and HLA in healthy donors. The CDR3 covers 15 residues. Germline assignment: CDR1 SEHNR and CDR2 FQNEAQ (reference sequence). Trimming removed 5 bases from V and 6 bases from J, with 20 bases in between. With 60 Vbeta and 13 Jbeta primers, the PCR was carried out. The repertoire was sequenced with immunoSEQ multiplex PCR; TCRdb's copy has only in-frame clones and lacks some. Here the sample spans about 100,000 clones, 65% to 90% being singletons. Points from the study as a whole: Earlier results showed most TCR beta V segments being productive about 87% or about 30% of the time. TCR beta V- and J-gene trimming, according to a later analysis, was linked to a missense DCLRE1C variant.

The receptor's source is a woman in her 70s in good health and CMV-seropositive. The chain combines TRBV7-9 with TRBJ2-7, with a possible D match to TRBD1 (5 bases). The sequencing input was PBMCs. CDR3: CASSPQGPGVSEQYF. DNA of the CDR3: TGTGCCAGCAGCCCTCAGGGTCCTGGCGTGTCCGAGCAGTACTTC.